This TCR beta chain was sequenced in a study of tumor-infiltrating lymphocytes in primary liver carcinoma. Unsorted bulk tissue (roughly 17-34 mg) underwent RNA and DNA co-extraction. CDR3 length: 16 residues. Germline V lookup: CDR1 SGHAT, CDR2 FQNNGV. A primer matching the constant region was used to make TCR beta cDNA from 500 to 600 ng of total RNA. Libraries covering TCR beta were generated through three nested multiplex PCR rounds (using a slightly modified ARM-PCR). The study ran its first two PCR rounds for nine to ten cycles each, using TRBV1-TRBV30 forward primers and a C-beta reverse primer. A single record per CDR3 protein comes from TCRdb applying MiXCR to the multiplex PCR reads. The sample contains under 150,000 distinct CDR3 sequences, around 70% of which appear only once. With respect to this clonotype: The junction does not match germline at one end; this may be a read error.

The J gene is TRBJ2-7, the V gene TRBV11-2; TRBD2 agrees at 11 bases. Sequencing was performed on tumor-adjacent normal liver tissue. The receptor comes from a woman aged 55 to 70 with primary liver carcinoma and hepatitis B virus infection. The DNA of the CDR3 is TGTGTCAGCAGCCCAGAACTAGCGGGAGCGAGTTACGAGCAATACTTC. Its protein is CVSSPELAGASYEQYF.